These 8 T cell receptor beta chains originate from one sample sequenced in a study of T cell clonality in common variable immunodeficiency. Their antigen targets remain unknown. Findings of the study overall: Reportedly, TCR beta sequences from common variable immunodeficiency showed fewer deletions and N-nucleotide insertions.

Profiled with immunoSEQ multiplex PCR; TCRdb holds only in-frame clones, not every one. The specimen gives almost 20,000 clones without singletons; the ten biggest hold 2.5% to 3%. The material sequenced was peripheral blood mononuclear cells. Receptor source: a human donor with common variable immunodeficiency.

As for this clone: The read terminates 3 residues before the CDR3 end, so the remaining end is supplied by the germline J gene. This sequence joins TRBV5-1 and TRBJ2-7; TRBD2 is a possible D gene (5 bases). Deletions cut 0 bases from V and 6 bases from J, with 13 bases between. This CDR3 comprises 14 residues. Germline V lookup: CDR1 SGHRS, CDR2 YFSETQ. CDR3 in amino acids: CASSLADTSIEQYF. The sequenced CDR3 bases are TGCGCCAGCAGCTTGGCGGATACTAGTATCGAG.

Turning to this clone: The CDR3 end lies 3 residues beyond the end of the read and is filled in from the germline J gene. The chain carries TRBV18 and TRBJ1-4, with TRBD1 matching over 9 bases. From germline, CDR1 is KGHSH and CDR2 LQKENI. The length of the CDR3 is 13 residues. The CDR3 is CASSPGQGLKLFF. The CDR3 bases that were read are TGTGCCAGCTCACCGGGACAGGGCTTGAAA.

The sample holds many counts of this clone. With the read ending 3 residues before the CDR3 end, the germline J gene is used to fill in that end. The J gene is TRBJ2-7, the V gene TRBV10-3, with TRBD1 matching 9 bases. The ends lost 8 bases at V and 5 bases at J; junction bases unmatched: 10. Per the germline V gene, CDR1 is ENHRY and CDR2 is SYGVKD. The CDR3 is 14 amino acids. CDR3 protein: CAIRPPGTGHEQYF. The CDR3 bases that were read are TGTGCCATCCGACCCCCCGGGACAGGGCACGAG.

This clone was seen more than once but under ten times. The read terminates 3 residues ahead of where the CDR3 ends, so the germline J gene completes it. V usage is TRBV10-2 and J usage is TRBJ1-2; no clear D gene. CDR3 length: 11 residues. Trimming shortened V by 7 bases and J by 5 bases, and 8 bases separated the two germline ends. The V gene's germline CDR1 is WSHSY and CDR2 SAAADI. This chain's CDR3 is CASNDLYGYTF. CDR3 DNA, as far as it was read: TGCGCCAGCAATGACCTATATGGC.

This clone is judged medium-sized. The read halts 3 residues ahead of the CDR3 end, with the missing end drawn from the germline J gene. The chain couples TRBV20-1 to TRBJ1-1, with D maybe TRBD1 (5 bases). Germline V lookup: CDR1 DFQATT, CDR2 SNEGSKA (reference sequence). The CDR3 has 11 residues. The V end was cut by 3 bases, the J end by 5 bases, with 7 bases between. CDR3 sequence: CSASKGTEAFF. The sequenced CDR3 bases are TGCAGTGCTAGTAAGGGGACTGAA.

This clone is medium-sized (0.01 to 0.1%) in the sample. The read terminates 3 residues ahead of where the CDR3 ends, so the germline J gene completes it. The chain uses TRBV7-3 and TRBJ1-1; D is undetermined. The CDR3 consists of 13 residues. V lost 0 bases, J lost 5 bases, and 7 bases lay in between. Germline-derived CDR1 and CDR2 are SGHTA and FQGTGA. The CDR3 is CASSLTPGTEAFF. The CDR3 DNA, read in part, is TGTGCCAGCAGCTTAACCCCAGGTACTGAA.

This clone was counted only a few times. Incomplete CDR3 DNA: TGTGCCAGTAGTATTCGTTCGGGGTCGGGGAACACTGAA. Translated: CASSIRSGSGNTE. The entire CDR3 is CASSIRSGSGNTEAFF. This rearrangement joins TRBV19 to TRBJ1-1, with D unresolved. The DNA ends 3 residues before the CDR3 does, and the rest of the CDR3 is filled in from the germline J gene. CDR3 length: 16 residues. V gave up 3 bases and J gave up 1 base, with 15 bases separating them. Germline V CDR1 and CDR2: LNHDA, SQIVND (reference sequence).

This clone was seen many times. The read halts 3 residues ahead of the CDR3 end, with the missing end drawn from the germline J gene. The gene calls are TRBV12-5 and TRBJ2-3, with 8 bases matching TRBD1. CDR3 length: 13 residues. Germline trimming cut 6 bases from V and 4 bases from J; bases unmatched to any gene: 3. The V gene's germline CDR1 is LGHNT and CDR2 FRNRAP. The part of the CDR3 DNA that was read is TGTGCTAGTGGGCAGGGGGCCGCAGATACG. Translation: CASGQGAADT. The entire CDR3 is CASGQGAADTQYF.